One sample yielded the 27 T cell receptor beta chains listed below, sequenced in a study of blood T cell repertoires in COVID-19. The protocol was immunoSEQ multiplex PCR, while the TCRdb copy is restricted to in-frame clones and leaves out a portion. The sample consists of 200,000 to 300,000 clones, 88% of them appearing once. Sequencing was carried out using peripheral blood. The receptors shown here come from a woman in her thirties with COVID-19, enrolled during active disease.

The CDR3 here is CASSRLETQYF. Written as DNA, the CDR3 is TGTGCCAGCAGCAGACTGGAGACCCAGTACTTC. J is TRBJ2-5 and V is TRBV21-1; the table gives TRBD2 as D, unverified against the DNA. TRBV21-1 is assigned pseudogene status. The CDR3 has 11 amino acids.

The gene calls are TRBV5-1 and TRBJ2-7; 10 positions agree with TRBD1. There are 16 residues in the CDR3. Germline V lookup: CDR1 SGHRS, CDR2 YFSETQ. The trim removed 0 bases at V and 5 bases at J, leaving 8 bases unmatched. CDR3 sequence: CASSLGSRDRGNEQYF. The CDR3 nucleotides are TGCGCCAGCAGCTTGGGGTCTCGGGACAGGGGCAACGAGCAGTACTTC.

The genes are TRBV4-3 and TRBJ2-5, with 8 bases matching TRBD1. The J segment lost 5 bases and the V segment lost 4 bases, leaving 12 bases of the junction unmatched. Germline CDR1 LGHNA, CDR2 YSLEER. The CDR3 is 16 amino acids. CDR3 loop: CASSLGYGTGGETQYF. The DNA for the CDR3 is TGCGCCAGCAGCCTGGGATATGGGACAGGTGGGGAGACCCAGTACTTC.

The V and J genes are TRBV6-1 and TRBJ1-2, with D possibly being TRBD1 (5 bases). Per germline, CDR1 MNHNS and CDR2 SASEGT. The germline V and J ends were trimmed by 0 bases and 0 bases, with 8 bases remaining between them. There are 15 residues in the CDR3. In DNA, the CDR3 is TGTGCCAGCAGTGAAGCAGACAGACCTAACTATGGCTACACCTTC. Protein sequence: CASSEADRPNYGYTF.

J is TRBJ2-1 and V is TRBV9; possibly TRBD1 for D (5 bases). The CDR3 is 14 amino acids. V dropped 4 bases and J dropped 2 bases, with 10 bases sitting between them. Germline V gene data show CDR1 as SGDLS and CDR2 as YYNGEE. CDR3 in amino acids: CASSLQDTYNEQFF. The DNA for the CDR3 is TGTGCCAGCAGCCTACAGGACACCTACAATGAGCAGTTCTTC.

J is TRBJ2-1 and V is TRBV12-5; 11 bases are shared with TRBD2. The CDR3 has 15 residues. J was trimmed by 7 bases and V by 5 bases; bases with no gene match: 7. Germline-derived CDR1 and CDR2 are LGHNT and FRNRAP. The CDR3 DNA reads TGTGCTAGTGGTACGGTAGCGGGAGGGTATAATGAGCAGTTCTTC. This codes for CASGTVAGGYNEQFF.

The rearrangement joins TRBV6-5 to TRBJ2-3; D not resolved. Trimming removed 0 bases at V and 1 base at J, with 8 bases between. This CDR3 has 15 amino acids. Per the germline V gene, CDR1 is MNHEY and CDR2 is SVGAGI. This chain's CDR3 is CASSYSSRGTDTQYF. In DNA, the CDR3 is TGTGCCAGCAGTTACTCGTCCCGGGGCACAGATACGCAGTATTTT.

The chain links TRBV7-9 to TRBJ2-3; TRBD2 agrees at 10 bases. The J segment lost 0 bases and the V segment lost 5 bases, leaving 8 bases of the junction unmatched. This CDR3 region has 17 residues. Germline assignment: CDR1 SEHNR and CDR2 FQNEAQ (reference sequence). In nucleotides, the CDR3 is TGTGCCAGCAGCGGCTGGACTAGCGGAACTAGCACAGATACGCAGTATTTT. Amino acids: CASSGWTSGTSTDTQYF.

This chain uses TRBV4-1 with TRBJ1-5; D is uncertain. Between the trimmed V and J ends, which lost 1 base and 9 bases, there was a span of 16 bases. This CDR3 contains 15 residues. Germline lookup yields CDR1 MGHRA and CDR2 YSYEKL. The CDR3 nucleotides read TGCGCCAGCAGCCAAGTAATCGGCACCGAGGGGCCCCAGCATTTT. Encoded protein: CASSQVIGTEGPQHF.

The V and J genes are TRBV7-9 and TRBJ2-1, with D tentatively TRBD2 (7 bases). There are 15 residues in the CDR3. Germline-derived CDR1 and CDR2 are SEHNR and FQNEAQ (reference sequence). Trimming cost V 5 bases and J 10 bases, with 21 bases left between them. The CDR3 here is CASSNPRGGGGEQFF. The CDR3 DNA follows: TGTGCCAGCAGCAACCCCAGGGGCGGGGGAGGGGAGCAGTTCTTC.

This chain joins TRBV7-2 and TRBJ2-1; 8 positions agree with TRBD2. Trimming took 5 bases from V and 8 from J; bases not matched to a gene: 8. The CDR3 is made up of 14 amino acids. CDR1 and CDR2 from the germline V gene are SGHTA and FQGNSA. The chain's CDR3 is CASSPGLATHEQFF. In DNA form, the CDR3 reads TGTGCCAGCAGCCCAGGACTAGCCACCCATGAGCAGTTCTTC. The full variable domain, in which reference TRBV7-2 and TRBJ2-1 provide the parts outside the CDR3, is GAGVSQSPSNKVTEKGKDVELRCDPISGHTALYWYRQSLGQGLEFLIYFQGNSAPDKSGLPSDRFSAERTGGSVSTLTIQRTQQEDSAVYLCASSPGLATHEQFFGPGTRLTVL.

The J gene is TRBJ2-1, the V gene TRBV5-5; D gene uncertain. The CDR3 extends over 12 amino acids. Trimming left V 5 bases short and J 8 bases short, with 11 bases between. Germline V gives CDR1 SGHKS, CDR2 YYEKEE (reference sequence). The CDR3 DNA sequence: TGTGCCAGCAGTACGGGTAGTCATGAGCAGTTCTTC. This translates into CASSTGSHEQFF.

This clone is a singleton in its sample. J is TRBJ2-2 and V is TRBV7-9; 8 nucleotides line up with TRBD2. Germline V gene lookup returns CDR1 SEHNR and CDR2 FQNEAQ (reference sequence). This CDR3 comprises 19 residues. The J segment lost 2 bases and the V segment lost 3 bases, leaving 14 bases of the junction unmatched. The chain's CDR3 is CASSFSGRVSGGNTGELFF. The DNA for the CDR3 is TGTGCCAGCAGCTTCTCCGGGAGAGTCAGCGGGGGTAACACCGGGGAGCTGTTTTTT.

J is TRBJ2-7 and V is TRBV19, with 9 bases identical to TRBD1. The V and J ends lost 6 bases and 3 bases, in that order; junction bases with no gene match: 15. The CDR3 is 17 residues long. Germline V gene sequence: CDR1 LNHDA, CDR2 SQIVND (reference sequence). CDR3 region: CASSDLRPGQGFYEQYF. The CDR3 bases are TGTGCCAGTAGCGATCTTCGGCCGGGACAGGGTTTCTACGAGCAGTACTTC.

The chain joins TRBV27 to TRBJ2-1; TRBD1 agrees at 9 bases. J lost 4 bases, V lost 6 bases, and 4 bases had no gene match. Germline V gene data show CDR1 as MNHEY and CDR2 as SMNVEV (reference sequence). CDR3 size: 14 residues. CDR3 in amino acids: CASRPGQGYNEQFF. The CDR3, as DNA: TGTGCCAGCAGGCCGGGACAGGGTTACAATGAGCAGTTCTTC.

This clone was detected once. The V and J genes are TRBV11-3 and TRBJ2-5; 10 nucleotides agree with TRBD2. With 4 bases clipped from V and 4 bases from J, the junction kept 15 bases outside the gene matches. The CDR3 loop spans 18 amino acids. Germline V lookup: CDR1 SGHNT, CDR2 YENEEA. The CDR3 loop is CASSYTKTASGRGETQYF. The DNA for the CDR3 is TGTGCCAGCAGCTACACAAAGACGGCTAGCGGGAGAGGAGAGACCCAGTACTTC.

In this sample, this clone turned up once. This chain connects TRBV10-3 to TRBJ2-7; TRBD2 matches at 9 bases. Germline assignment: CDR1 ENHRY and CDR2 SYGVKD. The junction had 16 bases not matched to a gene; V was cut back by 7 bases and J by 3 bases. The CDR3 runs to 17 residues. As DNA, the CDR3 is TGTGCCATCACCCGCCCCGTCGGCGGGGGGGCCGGCTACGAGCAGTACTTC. Its protein product is CAITRPVGGGAGYEQYF.

This chain uses TRBV5-1 with TRBJ2-7, with 10 positions matching TRBD1. Looked up from germline, CDR1 is SGHRS and CDR2 is YFSETQ. The V and J ends lost 4 bases and 5 bases, in that order; junction bases with no gene match: 12. This CDR3 contains 16 residues. DNA of the CDR3: TGCGCCAGCAGCACGGGGTCGAGACAGGGGGCTGACGAGCAGTACTTC. Encoded protein: CASSTGSRQGADEQYF.

This chain uses TRBV12-5 with TRBJ2-1; D perhaps matches TRBD1 (6 bases). The CDR3 extends over 19 amino acids. Trimming cost V 6 bases and J 5 bases, with 29 bases left between them. The germline CDR1 and CDR2 sequences are LGHNT and FRNRAP. This chain's CDR3 is CASGNHRDTSTSVNNEQFF. In DNA form, the CDR3 reads TGTGCTAGTGGGAACCACCGGGACACCTCGACATCTGTAAACAATGAGCAGTTCTTC.

The chain uses TRBV6-4 and TRBJ2-5; 11 bases are shared with TRBD2. This CDR3 region has 16 residues. Germline CDR1 MRHNA, CDR2 SNTAGT. V shed 2 bases and J 1 base; nucleotides not matched to a gene: 3. CDR3 coding DNA: TGTGCCAGCAGTGACGACGGGACTAGCGGCCAAGAGACCCAGTACTTC. It yields the protein CASSDDGTSGQETQYF.

This rearrangement joins TRBV9 to TRBJ1-3; the D gene is possibly TRBD1 (5 bases). CDR1 is SGDLS, CDR2 YYNGEE, per germline. Trimming stripped 3 bases from V and 0 bases from J, with 10 bases between. CDR3 length: 15 amino acids. CDR3 residues: CASSASGHSGNTIYF. In nucleotides, the CDR3 is TGTGCCAGCAGCGCCTCAGGGCACTCTGGAAACACCATATATTTT.

This chain joins TRBV3-1 (or the pseudogene TRBV3-2) and TRBJ2-3; D remains unclear. This CDR3 is built from 13 residues. V was cut by 4 bases and J by 1 base, with 6 bases left in between. Germline V gene sequence: CDR1 LGHDT, CDR2 YNNKEL (reference sequence). The DNA of the CDR3 is TGTGCCAGCAGCCCCCGCGGCACAGATACGCAGTATTTT. Translation: CASSPRGTDTQYF.

The chain recombines TRBV5-1 with TRBJ2-3; 8 bases align to TRBD2. J gave up 1 base and V 0 bases, and 4 bases lay outside the gene matches. CDR1 is SGHRS and CDR2 is YFSETQ in the germline V gene. The CDR3 covers 16 residues. The CDR3 region has the DNA TGCGCCAGCAGCTTGGAGTCGCGGGAGGGCACAGATACGCAGTATTTT. Translated, it gives CASSLESREGTDTQYF.

This chain connects TRBV7-9 to TRBJ2-5, with 14 bases matching TRBD2. The CDR3 consists of 17 residues. Unmatched junction bases numbered 3, after V lost 1 base and J lost 2 bases. The germline V gene has CDR1 SEHNR and CDR2 FQNEAQ (reference sequence). The chain's CDR3 is CASSLGLAGGLQETQYF. The CDR3 DNA follows: TGTGCCAGCAGCTTAGGACTAGCGGGAGGGTTACAAGAGACCCAGTACTTC.

This clone was seen many times. The chain uses TRBV4-1 and TRBJ1-5; perhaps TRBD1 as D (5 bases). The CDR3 extends over 18 amino acids. Germline CDR1 is MGHRA and CDR2 is YSYEKL. Trimming cost V 1 base and J 2 bases, with 18 bases left between them. The CDR3 coding sequence is TGCGCCAGCAGCCAAGTCGGCAGGTCATCGGGGGGCAATCAGCCCCAGCATTTT. Translating it yields CASSQVGRSSGGNQPQHF.

The genes are TRBV1 and TRBJ2-3; no DNA check was done on the table's D call, TRBD2. TRBV1 is a recognized pseudogene. The CDR3 has 16 residues. CDR3 coding DNA: TGCACCAGAATAGATGTTAGCGGGAGGAACACAGATACGCAGTATTTT. Its protein product is CTRIDVSGRNTDTQYF.

V is TRBV6-5 and J is TRBJ1-2, with D possibly being TRBD1 (5 bases). Germline assignment: CDR1 MNHEY and CDR2 SVGAGI. Deletions cut 7 bases from V and 2 bases from J, with 17 bases between. The CDR3 totals 15 residues. DNA of the CDR3: TGTGCCAGCACTACCCGACACTCAGGGAACTATGGCTACACCTTC. Amino acid sequence: CASTTRHSGNYGYTF.